The present T cell receptor (beta chain) was sequenced within a study of T cell responses to AZD1222 COVID-19 vaccine. Regarding the study as a whole: There were mostly white British donors and more females than males, and clonal diversity was possibly underestimated. Baseline serostatus was positive in only six AZD1222 recipients. No day 14 peak samples; only post-peak repertoires were characterized.

CDR1 and CDR2 (germline): MNHEY, SVGAGI. The CDR3 has 15 amino acids. Trimming took off 5 bases at V and 0 bases at J, with 8 bases between the two ends. The data were produced by immunoSEQ multiplex PCR, yet TCRdb's version contains in-frame clones alone and is incomplete. The table lists 100,000 to 150,000 clones, 85% of them singletons. A remark on this clone: Antigen: not known.

The TCR was taken from an adult who received the AZD1222 COVID-19 vaccine. The material sequenced was peripheral blood, taken 28 days after the second AZD1222 dose. The chain couples TRBV6-5 to TRBJ2-6; a possible D gene is TRBD1 (5 bases). CDR3 in amino acids: CASSIGHSGANVLTF. The CDR3 DNA reads as TGTGCCAGCAGTATAGGACACTCTGGGGCCAACGTCCTGACTTTC.